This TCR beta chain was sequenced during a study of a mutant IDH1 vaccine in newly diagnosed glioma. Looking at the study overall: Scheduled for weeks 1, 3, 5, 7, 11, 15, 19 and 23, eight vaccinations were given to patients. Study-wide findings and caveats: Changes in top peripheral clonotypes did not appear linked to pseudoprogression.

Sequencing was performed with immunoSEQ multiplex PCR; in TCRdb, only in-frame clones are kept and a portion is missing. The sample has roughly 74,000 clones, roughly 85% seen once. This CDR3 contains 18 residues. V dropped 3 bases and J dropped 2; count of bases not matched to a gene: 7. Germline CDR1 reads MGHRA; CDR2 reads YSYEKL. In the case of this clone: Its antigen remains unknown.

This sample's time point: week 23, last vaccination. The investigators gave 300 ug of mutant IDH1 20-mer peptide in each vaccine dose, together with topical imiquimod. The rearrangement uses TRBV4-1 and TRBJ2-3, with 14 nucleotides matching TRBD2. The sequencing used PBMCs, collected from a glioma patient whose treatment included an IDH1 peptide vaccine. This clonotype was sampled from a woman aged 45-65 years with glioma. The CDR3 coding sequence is TGCGCCAGCAGCCAGAGACTAGCGGGAGGGCCCCCCACAGATACGCAGTATTTT. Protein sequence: CASSQRLAGGPPTDTQYF.